This T cell receptor (beta chain) was sequenced during a study of T cells in Graves' hyperthyroidism and ophthalmopathy (dated by TCRdb to between 2019 and 2020). As for the study more broadly: To identify TCR V-J signatures that set the groups apart, the researchers used a discovery cohort of 90 to 100 patients, made up of 43 with Graves' ophthalmopathy and approximately 57 with stable Graves' hyperthyroidism. An independent validation cohort of about 20 hyperthyroidism patients and approximately 16 patients who later progressed to ophthalmopathy tested prospective prediction of ophthalmopathy. For training and testing, the 80 to 100 patients in the discovery cohort were randomly divided in a 7:3 ratio. The study also compared thyroid tissue and blood T-cell repertoires from over 5 Graves' hyperthyroidism patients. After blood sampling, hyperthyroidism patients were treated with methimazole at a starting dose of 30 mg daily, and ophthalmopathy patients were treated with high-dose intravenous methylprednisolone. The paper describes TCR Vbeta CDR3 sequencing of 120 to 150 peripheral blood samples, made up of 43 ophthalmopathy patients, 70 to 75 hyperthyroidism patients and roughly 17 progressor patients. General study outcomes and caveats: Blood samples also contained most of the expanded thyroid clonotypes (frequency above 0.001), which suggests that blood repertoires may reflect thyroid immune responses. During validation, the model predicted progression to ophthalmopathy a median of roughly six months ahead of onset, with almost 71% sensitivity and almost 75% specificity. Sample size was not statistically predetermined, and blinding of investigators to group allocation was not performed. In cross-validation, a model built on a 13 V-J signature told ophthalmopathy apart from stable hyperthyroidism with less than 90% sensitivity and 81% to 82% specificity, and in testing the same model reached 80%/75%.

On this clonotype: This clone's antigen is unknown. No per-base quality is available; no much larger clone lies one base away.

The CDR3, cysteine through phenylalanine, is 14 amino acids long. Here the CDR3 DNA is all that survives: 42 bases in frame from base 1. V is shortened by 0 bases, J by 8 bases, and the region joining them spans 8 bases. The germline V gene gives CDR1 as ENHRY and CDR2 as SYGVKD. TCR beta CDR3 regions were amplified from RNA transcripts. For the first round of RT-PCR on the TCR CDR3, the HTBI primer set was used together with the Qiagen OneStep RT-PCR kit. A second multiplex PCR round built the libraries, followed by size selection and purification. Sequencing of the libraries was done on an Illumina HiSeq2000 using paired-end 100 bp reads. The authors' analysis ran thus. SOAPnuke was used to process the raw data, with reads discarded if the reads contained adapters or uncalled bases, had a mean Phred below 15, or lacked an exact constant-primer or identifier match. High-quality paired reads were merged using COPE v1.2.5, and each unique nucleotide sequence was defined as a clonotype. MiTCR v1.1 was used to align clonotypes to the IMGT TRBV, TRBD and TRBJ reference segments. Only V-J combinations with frequency above 0.0001, covering roughly 99% of repertoires, were analysed. The TCS score was defined as F50 (clonal expansion) divided by E x V (chaos), with BLOSUM62-based TCRdist calculated between CDR3 peptides within each V-J. Welch's t-statistics and random forest reduced roughly 540 V-J features to roughly 13, which were used in a naive Bayes classifier (R e1071). The raw public data were reprocessed by TCRdb itself: fastp quality trimming at Q25, MiXCR clonotype calling, in-frame beta chains only. Entries that share a CDR3 protein sequence are merged under the most common genes and DNA. These V and J calls are TCRdb output, not the study's own analysis. The sample table shows about 560,000 distinct CDR3 sequences, and 46% are seen once. 8.2% of the sample is held by the ten biggest clonotypes.

Graves' hyperthyroidism was defined as stable when no progression to ophthalmopathy occurred over 18 months of follow-up. Hyperthyroidism patients were newly diagnosed, had a disease duration of under 2 months, and were aged 18 to 65 years. Any patient with an uncontrolled infection, another autoimmune disease, pregnancy or lactation was excluded. Diagnoses were established on the basis of clinical symptoms, serum thyroxine and TRAb, thyroid ultrasound, and orbital computed tomography. Total RNA was extracted with Trizol reagent, and quality was checked on an Agilent 2100 Bioanalyzer. The sequencing sample was made of peripheral blood or thyroid tissue (not recorded which). The clonotype comes from a woman in her late teens or twenties with Graves' hyperthyroidism. Donor details come from another sample of the same person, matched by shared clones. This chain is built from TRBV10-3 and TRBJ1-6; the best D guess is TRBD1, with 5 bases matching. The CDR3 region: CAISESGGDSPLHF. The DNA is as follows: TGTGCCATCAGTGAGTCCGGGGGGGATTCACCCCTCCACTTT.